This T cell receptor beta chain was recovered during a study of cytomegalovirus exposure and HLA in healthy donors. The study's findings and limits: Researchers reported in a later analysis that a missense DCLRE1C variant was tied to TCR beta V- and J-gene trimming. Across HLA loci, a later analysis found differing TCR association rates, with DRB1 most and HLA-C fewest.

60 Vbeta and 13 Jbeta primers were used in PCR. Profiling relied on immunoSEQ multiplex PCR, and the TCRdb table lists in-frame clones only, not all of them. The table includes tens of thousands of clones, approximately 70% detected once. The germline V gene has CDR1 SQVTM and CDR2 ANQGSEA. V dropped 1 base and J dropped 6; count of bases not matched to a gene: 15. The CDR3 is made up of 17 amino acids. On this clone itself: Its antigen is as yet unknown.

The specimen sequenced was PBMCs. The clonotype originates from a woman between 50 and 59 years old in good health and CMV-seropositive. The chain links TRBV29-1 to TRBJ2-7; TRBD1 agrees at 10 bases. The CDR3 bases are TGCAGCGTTGAAGTCGCGGTGACAGGGGGCGACGGAGGCGAGCAGTACTTC. Translation: CSVEVAVTGGDGGEQYF.